The T cell receptor beta chain under discussion was sequenced for a study of shared clonotypes between healthy human individuals. Study information: The people who gave samples were two women and three men aged 18 to 49. Whole-study findings and limits: Sorted-subset sequencing was shown by rarefaction to be incomplete despite large depth. Clonotypes shared by all four donors outscored non-shared clonotypes in generation probability.

The method was immunoSEQ multiplex PCR; TCRdb's version includes in-frame clones alone and lacks a portion of them. This sample carries millions of clones, around 93% of them seen once, and the ten largest clones take under 2%. As regards this clone: The antigen is undetermined.

The V and J ends lost 4 bases and 7 bases, in that order; junction bases with no gene match: 15. The CDR3 loop spans 17 amino acids. Germline CDR1 and CDR2: LNHDA and SQIVND (reference sequence). Terminally differentiated effector memory CD45RA+ cells were excluded from the naive CD8 cells, which were CD45RO-negative and positively selected for CCR7. The clonotype was recovered from a man younger than 30 in good health. Some clones in this sample may be carry-over from other donors' samples. The chain links TRBV19 to TRBJ2-7, with 11 bases lining up with TRBD2. Source material: naive CD8+ T cells from PBMCs. In nucleotides, the CDR3 is TGTGCCAGTAGTACGCTGAAGCAACTAGCGGGAGTTGGAGAGCAGTACTTC. Translated, it gives CASSTLKQLAGVGEQYF.